This entry lists 29 T cell receptor beta chains sequenced from one sample in a study of Ad26.COV2.S vaccination and SARS-CoV-2 variants. The repertoire was sequenced with immunoSEQ multiplex PCR; TCRdb's copy has only in-frame clones and lacks some. The table shows some 300,000 clones, with about 85% occurring only once. Treatment described: roughly 19 received Ad26.COV2.S at low or high dose, single or two shots; about 5 received placebo; per-sample allocation not given. Samples analyzed were those drawn on day 63 after the first vaccine or placebo injection. This sample comprised peripheral blood, obtained in a trial of Ad26.COV2.S vaccine versus placebo. The receptors come from a person between 18 and 65 years old who received the Ad26.COV2.S COVID-19 vaccine or a placebo.

The chain couples TRBV7-9 to TRBJ1-1; D remains unclear. Trimming removed 5 bases from V and 1 base from J, with 11 bases in between. CDR1 and CDR2 (germline): SEHNR, FQNEAQ (reference sequence). CDR3 size: 14 residues. CDR3 sequence reads: CASSPDLENTEAFF. The CDR3 DNA sequence: TGTGCCAGCAGCCCTGATTTAGAGAACACTGAAGCTTTCTTT.

The J gene is TRBJ2-6, the V gene TRBV11-2; weak D call: TRBD1 (6 bases). V was cut by 5 bases and J by 0 bases, with 14 bases left in between. This CDR3 region has 17 residues. The germline V gene has CDR1 SGHAT and CDR2 FQNNGV. The CDR3 protein is CASSQQGQASGANVLTF. The CDR3 DNA is TGTGCCAGCAGCCAACAGGGACAAGCCTCTGGGGCCAACGTCCTGACTTTC.

Concerning this clone itself: Sequence at one end of the junction differs from germline and may be a read error. The chain is built from TRBV2 and TRBJ2-5, with 10 nucleotides matching TRBD2. CDR3 length: 14 amino acids. The germline V gene encodes CDR1 SNHLY and CDR2 FYNNEI. The CDR3 spells CASSPSGGALIQNF. The CDR3 DNA follows: TGTGCCAGCAGTCCGAGCGGGGGGGCCTTGATTCAGAACTTC.

The V and J genes are TRBV28 and TRBJ1-2; D perhaps matches TRBD1 (5 bases). The CDR3 has 14 residues. V lost 5 bases and J 3 bases, leaving 13 bases between the germline ends. The V gene's germline CDR1 is MDHEN and CDR2 SYDVKM. The CDR3 DNA follows: TGTGCCAGCAGTCATCCGGAGGGACACTATGGCTACACCTTC. This translates into CASSHPEGHYGYTF.

V is TRBV15 and J is TRBJ1-2; 7 nucleotides agree with TRBD1. Looked up from germline, CDR1 is LNHNV and CDR2 is YYDKDF (reference sequence). This CDR3 comprises 15 residues. Trimming took 0 bases from V and 6 from J; bases not matched to a gene: 7. The CDR3 sequence is CATSREKGAPDGYTF. The CDR3 DNA reads as TGTGCCACCAGCAGAGAAAAGGGGGCGCCTGATGGCTACACCTTC.

The rearrangement links TRBV3-1 (or the pseudogene TRBV3-2) to TRBJ2-2, with 7 positions matching TRBD1. The junction had 7 bases not matched to a gene; V was cut back by 4 bases and J by 2 bases. Germline CDR1 is LGHDT and CDR2 is YNNKEL (reference sequence). CDR3 length equals 16 residues. The CDR3 sequence: CASSLTTGSNTGELFF. DNA for the CDR3: TGTGCCAGCAGCCTAACGACAGGGTCCAACACCGGGGAGCTGTTTTTT.

This chain uses TRBV20-1 with TRBJ2-5; 10 positions match TRBD2. From germline, CDR1 is DFQATT and CDR2 SNEGSKA (reference sequence). This CDR3 contains 15 residues. The J segment lost 5 bases and the V segment lost 3 bases, leaving 9 bases of the junction unmatched. CDR3 residues: CSASPAGGPWETQYF. For the CDR3, the DNA is TGCAGTGCTAGTCCAGCGGGGGGGCCTTGGGAGACCCAGTACTTC.

The chain links TRBV7-9 to TRBJ2-7; perhaps TRBD1 as D (5 bases). This CDR3 contains 14 residues. V lost 0 bases and J lost 1, with 7 bases in between. CDR1 and CDR2 from the germline V gene are SEHNR and FQNEAQ (reference sequence). CDR3 in amino acids: CASSLAPGSYEQYF. The CDR3 nucleotides are TGTGCCAGCAGCTTAGCACCAGGGTCCTACGAGCAGTACTTC.

The V call is TRBV11-3, the J call TRBJ2-1; D could derive from TRBD1 or TRBD2 (5 bases each). Per germline, CDR1 SGHNT and CDR2 YENEEA. V lost 5 bases and J lost 12, with 17 bases in between. The CDR3 runs to 13 residues. CDR3 loop: CASSPQGRGRQFF. The CDR3 coding sequence is TGTGCCAGCAGCCCGCAGGGCCGGGGACGGCAGTTCTTC.

The CDR3 sequence is CASSSEGQTYEGYTF. The CDR3 bases are TGTGCCAGCAGCTCGGAGGGGCAGACCTATGAAGGCTACACCTTC. The chain links TRBV5-4 to TRBJ1-2, with D possibly TRBD1 on 5 matching bases. V was shortened by 3 bases and J by 8 bases, with 20 bases between the two germline ends. The CDR3 extends over 15 amino acids. The V gene's germline CDR1 is SGHNT and CDR2 YYREEE (reference sequence).

The V and J genes are TRBV5-1 and TRBJ2-3; D unresolved. Germline CDR1 reads SGHRS; CDR2 reads YFSETQ. Trimming removed 0 bases at V and 3 bases at J, with 5 bases between. This CDR3 comprises 13 residues. The CDR3 loop reads CASSLDLTDTQYF. CDR3 DNA sequence: TGCGCCAGCAGCTTGGATCTAACAGATACGCAGTATTTT. The full variable domain, in which reference TRBV5-1 and TRBJ2-3 provide the parts outside the CDR3, is KAGVTQTPRYLIKTRGQQVTLSCSPISGHRSVSWYQQTPGQGLQFLFEYFSETQRNKGNFPGRFSGRQFSNSRSEMNVSTLELGDSALYLCASSLDLTDTQYFGPGTRLTVL.

Concerning this clone: Other nucleotide sequences in the sample specify the same CDR3. The V and J genes are TRBV7-3 and TRBJ2-7, with a weak D call TRBD2 (5 bases). Germline-derived CDR1 and CDR2 are SGHTA and FQGTGA. CDR3 size: 14 residues. The V and J ends lost 1 base and 0 bases respectively, with 7 bases between them. CDR3 region: CASSLSGSSYEQYF. CDR3 DNA sequence: TGTGCCAGCAGCTTAAGTGGGAGCTCCTACGAGCAGTACTTC.

The chain joins TRBV28 to TRBJ2-5; D gene uncertain. V lost 6 bases and J lost 0, with 11 bases in between. CDR3 size: 14 residues. Germline V gives CDR1 MDHEN, CDR2 SYDVKM. The CDR3 region has the DNA TGTGCCAGCAGAATCACTGGGTACCAAGAGACCCAGTACTTC. Protein product: CASRITGYQETQYF.

V is TRBV5-4 and J is TRBJ2-1, with 10 bases identical to TRBD1. The CDR3 consists of 16 residues. The J segment lost 15 bases and the V segment lost 4 bases, leaving 19 bases of the junction unmatched. Germline CDR1 SGHNT, CDR2 YYREEE (reference sequence). CDR3 DNA: TGTGCCAGCAGCATGACCTTGGGACAGGGGCTCCCTTTGCTGTTCTTC. Its translation: CASSMTLGQGLPLLFF.

In its sample, this clone was seen a few times. The V and J genes are TRBV28 and TRBJ1-3; weak D call: TRBD1 (6 bases). Germline V lookup: CDR1 MDHEN, CDR2 SYDVKM. Trimming pared 8 bases from V and 2 bases from J, leaving 13 bases between. The CDR3 runs 14 residues. This CDR3 reads CASGAGVPGNTIYF. CDR3 DNA: TGTGCCAGCGGGGCAGGGGTCCCTGGAAACACCATATATTTT. Drawing the rest from reference TRBV28 and TRBJ1-3, the complete variable domain is DVKVTQSSRYLVKRTGEKVFLECVQDMDHENMFWYRQDPGLGLRLIYFSYDVKMKEKGDIPEGYSVSREKKERFSLILESASTNQTSMYLCASGAGVPGNTIYFGEGSWLTVV.

This clone appeared a few times. V gene TRBV4-2 combines with J gene TRBJ1-2, with 7 bases lining up with TRBD1. Germline V CDR1 and CDR2: LGHNA, YNFKEQ. V lost 0 bases to trimming and J lost 3 bases; unmatched junction nucleotides: 7. This CDR3 is 16 amino acids long. The CDR3 region has the DNA TGTGCCAGCAGCCAAGATGCGGGACAGACATACTATGGCTACACCTTC. This gives the protein CASSQDAGQTYYGYTF.

A word on this clone: Other DNA sequences of this sample code for an identical CDR3. V gene TRBV7-9 combines with J gene TRBJ2-3, with D perhaps matching TRBD2 (6 bases). Between the trimmed V and J ends, which lost 3 bases and 0 bases, there was a span of 10 bases. CDR1 SEHNR and CDR2 FQNEAQ come from the germline V gene (reference sequence). The CDR3 has 15 amino acids. CDR3: CASSFSGPSTDTQYF. CDR3 nucleotides: TGTGCCAGCAGCTTTAGCGGACCCAGCACAGATACGCAGTATTTT.

The chain uses TRBV30 and TRBJ2-6, with 7 bases that match TRBD2. With V trimmed by 7 bases and J by 19 bases, 4 bases remained unmatched. Germline assignment: CDR1 GTSNPN and CDR2 SVGIG (reference sequence). The CDR3 consists of 8 residues. As DNA, the CDR3 is TGTGCCTCGGGACTAACAACTTTC. Translating it yields CASGLTTF.

This chain uses TRBV7-8 with TRBJ2-5, with D maybe TRBD2 (6 bases). Trimming took 6 bases from V and 4 from J, leaving 9 bases between them. The germline gives CDR1 SGHVS, CDR2 FQNEAQ. CDR3 length: 12 amino acids. For the CDR3, the DNA is TGTGCCAGCAGTGTCGGGGGAGAGACCCAGTACTTC. Protein product: CASSVGGETQYF.

This chain links TRBV11-3 with TRBJ1-2; D ambiguous. V lost 0 bases, J lost 4 bases, and 3 bases lay in between. Germline V gene sequence: CDR1 SGHNT, CDR2 YENEEA. The CDR3 sequence is 12 residues long. The DNA of the CDR3 is TGTGCCAGCAGCTTAGATCGCTATGGCTACACCTTC. It codes for CASSLDRYGYTF.

The CDR3 loop reads CASTYRQRGDRRETQYF. DNA for the CDR3: TGTGCCAGCACCTACAGGCAGCGGGGGGACCGAAGGGAGACCCAGTACTTC. This rearrangement joins TRBV5-5 to TRBJ2-5, with TRBD2 matching over 9 bases. The CDR3 is 17 residues long. The germline V gene has CDR1 SGHKS and CDR2 YYEKEE (reference sequence). After removal of 6 bases from V and 5 bases from J, the junction contained 17 bases not matched to a gene.

The sample holds one count of this clone. The chain joins TRBV7-3 to TRBJ2-1; TRBD2 agrees at 14 bases. Germline trimming cut 6 bases from V and 8 bases from J; bases unmatched to any gene: 6. CDR3 length: 15 residues. The germline V gene has CDR1 SGHTA and CDR2 FQGTGA. CDR3 residues: CASSKPGLAGDEQFF. DNA for the CDR3: TGTGCCAGCAGTAAACCGGGACTAGCGGGGGATGAGCAGTTCTTC.

On this clone: Other DNA sequences in the sample encode the same CDR3. CDR3 sequence: CASSLGSSSYNEQFF. CDR3 DNA sequence: TGTGCCAGCAGCTTGGGCAGCAGCTCCTACAATGAGCAGTTCTTC. V and J are TRBV5-4 and TRBJ2-1; no clear D. V was cut by 0 bases and J by 0 bases, with 7 bases left in between. In germline, CDR1 is SGHNT, CDR2 YYREEE (reference sequence). The CDR3 covers 15 residues.

The chain has TRBV6-5 and TRBJ2-7; a possible D gene is TRBD2 (5 bases). Germline assignment: CDR1 MNHEY and CDR2 SVGAGI. This CDR3 has 15 residues. Trimming took 8 bases from V and 3 from J, leaving 20 bases between them. The CDR3 nucleotides are TGTGCCAGCTTTCCCGGGGTGGCCCCTCGCTACGAGCAGTACTTC. Translating it yields CASFPGVAPRYEQYF.

The genes are TRBV2 and TRBJ1-5; 8 nucleotides agree with TRBD1. CDR3 length equals 15 residues. Germline assignment: CDR1 SNHLY and CDR2 FYNNEI. V lost 5 bases and J lost 3; bases outside the gene matches: 6. CDR3 in DNA: TGTGCCAGCAGTACTACAGGGGGGAACAATCAGCCCCAGCATTTT. Its translation is CASSTTGGNNQPQHF.

The chain carries TRBV7-9 and TRBJ1-6; D may be TRBD1 (5 bases). The germline V gene has CDR1 SEHNR and CDR2 FQNEAQ (reference sequence). With 5 bases removed from V and 5 bases from J, the gap between germline ends came to 10 bases. This CDR3 region has 14 residues. The CDR3, as DNA: TGTGCCAGCAGCCAACAGGCGGATAATTCACCCCTCCACTTT. The encoded protein is CASSQQADNSPLHF.

With regard to this clone: Sequence at one end of the junction differs from germline and may be a read error. V usage is TRBV5-4 and J usage is TRBJ1-2, with 8 bases identical to TRBD1. CDR3 length equals 12 residues. Germline loops: CDR1 SGHNT, CDR2 YYREEE (reference sequence). The CDR3 region is CASSLAWDRSSF. The DNA for the CDR3 is TGTGCCAGCAGCTTAGCCTGGGACAGGTCTTCTTTC.

The CDR3 is CASSLRTGSTGELFF. The CDR3 DNA is TGCGCCAGCAGCTTACGGACAGGGAGCACCGGGGAGCTGTTTTTT. The chain combines TRBV5-1 with TRBJ2-2; 8 bases fit TRBD1. J gave up 4 bases and V 2 bases, and 4 bases lay outside the gene matches. Germline CDR1 SGHRS, CDR2 YFSETQ. The CDR3 is 15 amino acids.

This clone was detected only once. The V call is TRBV27, the J call TRBJ1-5; the D is unclear. Germline CDR1 MNHEY, CDR2 SMNVEV (reference sequence). CDR3 length: 17 amino acids. The V end lost 9 bases, the J end lost 0 bases, and 21 bases lay between the germline ends. CDR3 sequence (DNA): TGTGCCAGTCTCCCCCGGCCGCCCCGTTATAGCAATCAGCCCCAGCATTTT. Encoded protein: CASLPRPPRYSNQPQHF.